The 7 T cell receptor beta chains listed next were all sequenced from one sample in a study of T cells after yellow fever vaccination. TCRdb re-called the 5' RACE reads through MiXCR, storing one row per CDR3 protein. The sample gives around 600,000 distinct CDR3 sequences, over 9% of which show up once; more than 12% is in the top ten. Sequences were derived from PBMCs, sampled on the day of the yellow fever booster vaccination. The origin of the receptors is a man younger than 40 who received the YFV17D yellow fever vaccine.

Written as DNA, the CDR3 is TGTGCCAGTACGGCCCAAGAGACCCAGTACTTC. Residues: CASTAQETQYF. The rearrangement uses TRBV12-3 or TRBV12-4 and TRBJ2-5; D ambiguous. The CDR3 covers 11 residues. V was shortened by 9 bases and J by 1 base, with 6 bases between the two germline ends.

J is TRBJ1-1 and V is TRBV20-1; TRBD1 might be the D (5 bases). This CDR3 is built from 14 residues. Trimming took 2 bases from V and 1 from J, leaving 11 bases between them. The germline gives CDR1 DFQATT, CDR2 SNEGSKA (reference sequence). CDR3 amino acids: CSARRGDQNTEAFF. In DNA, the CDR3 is TGCAGTGCTAGACGGGGGGACCAGAACACTGAAGCTTTCTTT.

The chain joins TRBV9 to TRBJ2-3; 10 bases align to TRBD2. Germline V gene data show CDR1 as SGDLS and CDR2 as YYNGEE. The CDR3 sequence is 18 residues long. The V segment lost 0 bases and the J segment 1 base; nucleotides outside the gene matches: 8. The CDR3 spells CASSVGGGGLARTDTQYF. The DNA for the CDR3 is TGTGCCAGCAGCGTAGGAGGGGGGGGACTAGCGCGCACAGATACGCAGTATTTT.

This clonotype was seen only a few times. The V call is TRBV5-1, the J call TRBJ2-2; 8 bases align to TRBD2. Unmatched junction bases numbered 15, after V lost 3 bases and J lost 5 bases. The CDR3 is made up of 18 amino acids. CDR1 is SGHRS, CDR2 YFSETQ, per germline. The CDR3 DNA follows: TGCGCCAGCAGCTCTGGATCCAAGCGGGAGAGAAATACCGGGGAGCTGTTTTTT. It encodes CASSSGSKRERNTGELFF. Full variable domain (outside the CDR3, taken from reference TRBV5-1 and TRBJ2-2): KAGVTQTPRYLIKTRGQQVTLSCSPISGHRSVSWYQQTPGQGLQFLFEYFSETQRNKGNFPGRFSGRQFSNSRSEMNVSTLELGDSALYLCASSSGSKRERNTGELFFGEGSRLTVL.

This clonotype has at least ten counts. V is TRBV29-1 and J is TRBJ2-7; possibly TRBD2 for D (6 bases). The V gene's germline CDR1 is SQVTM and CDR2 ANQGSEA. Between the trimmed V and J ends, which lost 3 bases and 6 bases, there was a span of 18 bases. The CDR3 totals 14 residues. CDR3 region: CSVEYGSGSSEQYF. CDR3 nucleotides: TGCAGCGTTGAGTACGGGAGTGGGTCTTCCGAGCAGTACTTC.

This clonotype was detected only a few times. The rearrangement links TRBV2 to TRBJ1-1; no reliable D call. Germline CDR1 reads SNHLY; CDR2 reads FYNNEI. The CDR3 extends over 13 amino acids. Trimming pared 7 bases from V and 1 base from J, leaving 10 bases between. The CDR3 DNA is TGTGCCAGCACTTTAATAGCGAACACTGAAGCTTTCTTT. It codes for CASTLIANTEAFF.

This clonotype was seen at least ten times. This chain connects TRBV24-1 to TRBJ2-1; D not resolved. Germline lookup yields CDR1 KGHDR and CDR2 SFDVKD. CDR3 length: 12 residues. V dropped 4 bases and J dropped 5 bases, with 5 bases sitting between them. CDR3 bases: TGTGCCACCAGTGAACGAAACAATGAGCAGTTCTTC. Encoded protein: CATSERNNEQFF.